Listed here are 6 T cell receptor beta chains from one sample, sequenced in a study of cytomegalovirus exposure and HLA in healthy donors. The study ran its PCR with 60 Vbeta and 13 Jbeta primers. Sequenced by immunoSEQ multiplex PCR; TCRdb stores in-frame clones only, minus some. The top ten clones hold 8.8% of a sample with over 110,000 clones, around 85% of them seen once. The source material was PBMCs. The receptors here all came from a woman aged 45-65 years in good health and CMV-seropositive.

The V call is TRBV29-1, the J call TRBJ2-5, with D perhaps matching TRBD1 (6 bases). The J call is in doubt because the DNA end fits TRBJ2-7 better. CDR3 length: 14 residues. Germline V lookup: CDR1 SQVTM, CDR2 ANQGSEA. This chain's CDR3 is CSVTGTTSSYEQYF. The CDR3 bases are TGCAGCGTTACCGGGACAACTTCCTCCTACGAGCAGTACTTC.

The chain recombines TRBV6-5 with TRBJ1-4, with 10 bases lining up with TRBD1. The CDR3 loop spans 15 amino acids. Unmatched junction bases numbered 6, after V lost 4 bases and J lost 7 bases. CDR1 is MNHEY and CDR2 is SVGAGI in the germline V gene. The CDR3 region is CASSSWRDRGEKLFF. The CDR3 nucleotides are TGTGCCAGCAGTTCTTGGAGGGACAGGGGTGAAAAACTGTTTTTT.

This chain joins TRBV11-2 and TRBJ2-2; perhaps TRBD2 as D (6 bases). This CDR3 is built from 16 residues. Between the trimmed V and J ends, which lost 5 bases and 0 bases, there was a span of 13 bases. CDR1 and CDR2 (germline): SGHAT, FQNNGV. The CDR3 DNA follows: TGTGCCAGCAGCGAATGGGACTTTGCGAACACCGGGGAGCTGTTTTTT. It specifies CASSEWDFANTGELFF.

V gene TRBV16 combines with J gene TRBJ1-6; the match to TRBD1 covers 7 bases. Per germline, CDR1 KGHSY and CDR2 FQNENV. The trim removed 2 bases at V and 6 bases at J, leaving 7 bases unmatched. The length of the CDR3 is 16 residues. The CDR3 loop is CASSQTTGQINSPLHF. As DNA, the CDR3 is TGTGCCAGCAGCCAAACTACGGGACAGATTAATTCACCCCTCCACTTT.

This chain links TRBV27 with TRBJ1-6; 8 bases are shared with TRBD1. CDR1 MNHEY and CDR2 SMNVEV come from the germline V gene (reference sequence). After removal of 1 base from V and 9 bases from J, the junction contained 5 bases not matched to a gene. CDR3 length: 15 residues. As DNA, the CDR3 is TGTGCCAGCAGTTTATATCGGACAGGGAGTTCACCCCTCCACTTT. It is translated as CASSLYRTGSSPLHF.

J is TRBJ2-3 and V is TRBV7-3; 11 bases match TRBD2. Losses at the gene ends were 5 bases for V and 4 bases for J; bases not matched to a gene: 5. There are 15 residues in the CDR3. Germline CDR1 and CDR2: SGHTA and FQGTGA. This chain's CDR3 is CASSRLAGSADTQYF. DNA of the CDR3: TGTGCCAGCAGCAGACTAGCGGGGTCGGCAGATACGCAGTATTTT.